This T cell receptor (beta chain) was documented in a study of shared T cell receptors in the human thymus. This table comes from immunoSEQ multiplex PCR, and its TCRdb copy is limited to in-frame clones, with some not included. The table lists approximately 730,000 clones, around 85% of them singletons. Germline V gene lookup returns CDR1 SGHNT and CDR2 YYREEE (reference sequence). The CDR3 consists of 12 residues. Deletions cut 7 bases from V and 5 bases from J, with 12 bases between. The same data also contributed to another study, on human thymus T cells. That source adds: Healthy Finnish infants undergoing corrective surgery for congenital heart defects provided the donor material. Resections obtained during corrective heart surgery supplied the thymus tissue. It looked as if thymic and blood repertoires used V and J genes in a biased way. What related research reported was that thymic repertoires overlapped highly among unrelated individuals.

This clonotype was sampled from a girl younger than two with a congenital heart defect. This chain joins TRBV5-4 and TRBJ1-1, with unresolved D. Sequences were obtained from thymocytes. CDR3 protein: CASGGRGTEAFF. The CDR3 DNA follows: TGTGCCAGCGGCGGGAGAGGTACTGAAGCTTTCTTT.